This T cell receptor beta chain was documented in a study of blood T cells in healthy people across ages (dated by TCRdb to between 2015 and 2017). At the level of the whole study: Template switching captured roughly one uniquely barcoded TCR beta cDNA molecule per two T cells in model experiments. To track age-related changes in TCR beta repertoire diversity, the study relied on deep sequencing normalized with unique cDNA molecular identifiers. Donors were grouped into four age groups: young (average 16 years), middle-aged (over 35), aged (62) and long-lived (about 82). To avoid experimental bias, donors of different ages were randomly spread across the sequencing lanes. The study analyzed two additional independent replicas of 1 million unique cDNA reads from the same blood draw for two donors, one aged 18 to 30 and one aged 80 or older. Broader findings and caveats from the paper: The CMV infection status of donors was not known, potentially confounding age-related changes in expanded clonotypes. There was a strong correlation between observed TCR beta diversity and the percentage of naive T cells measured by flow cytometry. Because profiling used bulk unsorted PBMCs, naive and antigen-experienced compartments could not be compared conclusively. Total diversity estimates from one million sequenced T cells were considered lower bounds and underestimates. Compared with the aged group, the long-lived group had more naive CD4+ T cells, fewer expanded clones and increased TCR diversity, suggesting age selection. As age increased, observed TCR beta diversity per million T cells dropped in a roughly linear way, and a significant reduction was already evident by age 40.

On this clonotype itself: Its antigen is not yet known. No base qualities exist here, and no much larger clone lies one base off it.

Receptors were amplified or captured by 5' RACE. TCRdb records Illumina HiSeq 2500 as the sequencer. The second PCR ran for about 7 to 11 cycles and used a J-beta primer mix along with a sample-barcoded 5' primer. Each TCR beta cDNA molecule received a unique molecular identifier from a template-switch 5' adaptor carrying 12 random nucleotides. At least 2.5 million CDR3-containing paired-end reads were obtained from each sample. All of the RNA was converted into first-strand cDNA using the Mint cDNA synthesis kit, with a TRBC-specific oligonucleotide serving as the primer. All cDNA was treated with uracil-DNA glycosylase and then went through a first 18-cycle PCR with the universal primers M1SS and BC2_uni_R. The source study handled its data this way. Normalization of each sample was performed by random selection of 1 million high-quality reads, each carrying a distinct molecular identifier. Reads sharing molecular identifiers were discarded rather than binned into consensus sequences. MiTCR, set to a Q25 quality threshold and the strictest error-elimination algorithm, was used for CDR3 identification, clonotype clustering and error correction. A nonparametric unseen species model with Euler transformation was used to estimate lower-bound total TCR beta diversity. TCRdb reanalyzed the raw reads on its own, using fastp at Q25 for trimming and MiXCR for clone calling, and kept in-frame beta chains. Each entry is one CDR3 protein sequence, shown with its most common DNA and genes. The V and J calls reflect TCRdb's pipeline rather than the authors' work. Counted in this sample were about 770,000 distinct CDR3 sequences; around 43% of them appeared once. Of the sample, around 21% falls within the top ten clones.

Systemically healthy Caucasian individuals from Russia, some 40 in total and aged about 6 to 100 years, were included as donors. Each donor gave roughly 9.5 milliliters of peripheral blood, collected into EDTA-treated Vacutainer tubes. Ficoll-Paque density-gradient centrifugation was used to isolate PBMCs, with at least 7 million obtained per sample. Total RNA was extracted from PBMCs with Trizol reagent, with at least 6 micrograms obtained per sample. For every donor, an aliquot of PBMCs went through flow cytometry to measure the percentages of naive CD45RAhigh/CD27high T cells. There are 15 amino acids in the CDR3, from cysteine to phenylalanine inclusive. Solely the CDR3 DNA is kept, with 45 bases framed from the first base. Via the germline V gene, CDR1 is SGDLS and CDR2 YYNGEE. V sheds 0 bases and J sheds 6 bases, leaving 14 bases between their ends.

This TCR was sampled from a man aged 55 to 69 in good health. What was sequenced was blood. Recombination joined TRBV9 with TRBJ2-3, with a tentative D gene TRBD2 over 5 matching bases. In nucleotide form, the sequence is TGTGCCAGCAGCGTAGAGGCATCCCAGCGGGATACGCAGTATTTT. This codes for CASSVEASQRDTQYF.